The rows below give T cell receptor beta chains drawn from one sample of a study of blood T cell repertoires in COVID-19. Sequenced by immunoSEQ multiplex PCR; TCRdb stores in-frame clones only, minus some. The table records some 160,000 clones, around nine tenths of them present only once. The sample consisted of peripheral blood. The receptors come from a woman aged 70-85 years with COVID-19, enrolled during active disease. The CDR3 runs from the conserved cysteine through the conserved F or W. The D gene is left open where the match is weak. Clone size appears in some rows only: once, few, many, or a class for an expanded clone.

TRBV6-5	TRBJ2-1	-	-	TGTGCCAGCAGACCCCGACAGGGAGGAAGATCGTTGTTCTTC	CASRPRQGGRSLFF
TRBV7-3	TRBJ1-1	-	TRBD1	TGTGCCAGCAGCCCAAGACAGGGGGCCACTGAAGCTTTCTTT	CASSPRQGATEAFF
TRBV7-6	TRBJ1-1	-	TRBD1	TGTGCCAGCAGCCCCTCGACAGGGGAGGGCACTGAAGCTTTCTTT	CASSPSTGEGTEAFF
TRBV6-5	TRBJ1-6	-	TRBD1	TGTGCCAGCAGAAGGGACAGGGATAATTCACCCCTCCACTTT	CASRRDRDNSPLHF
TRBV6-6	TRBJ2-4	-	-	TGTGCCAGCAGTCTTACGACGACTGGGACATCCCAACTAGCCAAAAACATTCAGTACTTC	CASSLTTTGTSQLAKNIQYF
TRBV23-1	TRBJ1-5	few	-	TGCGCCAGCAGTCAAAGGACGGACTTATTCGAGGTTCAGCCCCAGCATTTT	CASSQRTDLFEVQPQHF
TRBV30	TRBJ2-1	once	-	TGTGCCTGGACCCCCTGGAGGGGGCTCTCCTACAATGAGCAGTTCTTC	CAWTPWRGLSYNEQFF
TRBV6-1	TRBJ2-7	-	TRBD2	TGTGCCAGCAGTGACGCCTGGACTAGCGGGGGGTACCTGTACGAGCAGTACTTC	CASSDAWTSGGYLYEQYF
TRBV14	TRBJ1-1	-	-	TGTGCCAGCAGCCACACGTTCCAGGGAGGGACTGAAGCTTTCTTT	CASSHTFQGGTEAFF
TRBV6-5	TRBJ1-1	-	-	TGTGCCAGCAGTTACTCTGGCAGGGAAGGCACTGAAGCTTTCTTT	CASSYSGREGTEAFF
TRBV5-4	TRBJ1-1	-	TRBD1	TGTGCCAGCAGTTCGACAGGGACGACCACTGAAGCTTTCTTT	CASSSTGTTTEAFF
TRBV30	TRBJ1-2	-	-	TGTGCCTGGCGTGAGGGTGGGGGGGCTGGCTATGGCTACACCTTC	CAWREGGGAGYGYTF
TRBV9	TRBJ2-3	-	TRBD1	TGTGCCAGCAGCGCTTGGGACAGGGAAACAGATACGCAGTATTTT	CASSAWDRETDTQYF
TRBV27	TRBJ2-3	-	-	TGTGCCAGCAGTTTCGCCAGGGGACCCACAGATACGCAGTATTTT	CASSFARGPTDTQYF
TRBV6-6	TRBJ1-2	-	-	TGTGCCAGCAGTCGAGCACGCGTCAGGCCTAACTATGGCTACACCTTC	CASSRARVRPNYGYTF